This entry features one T cell receptor (beta chain) sequence. This specimen belongs to a study of blood T cell repertoires in COVID-19. Overall study: The samples span acute and convalescent COVID-19 from the United States, Italy and Spain. PBMCs, B-cell-depleted T cells, or T cells provided the cDNA or gDNA that made up the material.

Under the authors' procedure: Counts of nucleated cells, estimated from reference gene primer amplification, were obtained. Method: immunoSEQ multiplex PCR; TCRdb's copy keeps in-frame clones and lacks some. The DNA was the basis for D and trimming; V, J and clone size are from that table. Of fewer than 200,000 clones in the sample, more than 75% were seen once. In germline, CDR1 is SGHVS, CDR2 FQNEAQ. The CDR3 consists of 14 residues. Trimming removed 3 bases at V and 0 bases at J, with 8 bases between. The chain is built from TRBV7-8 and TRBJ1-2; D is possibly TRBD1 (5 bases). This sequence originates from a woman in her forties or fifties with active or convalescent COVID-19. The sample consisted of peripheral blood. In DNA, the CDR3 is TGTGCCAGCAGCTTGACAGAAGCTAACTATGGCTACACCTTC. Amino acids: CASSLTEANYGYTF.